This paragraph covers one TCR beta chain sequence. Its target antigen remains unknown. The junction differs from germline at one of its ends, possibly a read error. Its CDR3 holds 15 amino acids, cysteine through phenylalanine. Only the CDR3 region is kept as DNA, spanning 45 bases read in frame from base 1. Taken from the germline V gene (reference sequence), the CDR1 and CDR2 loops are LNHNV and YYDKDF. The library came from the immunoSEQ multiplex PCR assay. What TCRdb holds here is the immuneACCESS table cut down to in-frame rearrangements. Part of the clones is not present; checked against another copy, under half of the missing clones reflect an unresolved V gene, and the others are unexplained. This sample is represented by just under 60,000 clones; approximately 92% of them were singletons. Jointly, the top ten make up about 1.7% of the sample. The data originate from a study of control samples from healthy donors and cancer patients (dated by TCRdb to 2020 to 2021).

This clonotype was sampled from a man in his forties or fifties with colorectal cancer. The chain was built from TRBV15 and TRBJ2-7, with the D segment possibly TRBD1 or TRBD2, each aligning over 5 bases. The sample was PBMCs. The DNA reads TGTGCCGCCAGCAGAGATATCTCCGGGGACCACGAGCAGTACTTC. Its protein reads: CAASRDISGDHEQYF. When the CDR3 is completed using the reference TRBV15 and TRBJ2-7 genes on either side, the full variable domain is DAMVIQNPRYQVTQFGKPVTLSCSQTLNHNVMYWYQQKSSQAPKLLFHYYDKDFNNEADTPDNFQSRRPNTSFCFLDIRSPGLGDTAMYLCAASRDISGDHEQYFGPGTRLTVT.